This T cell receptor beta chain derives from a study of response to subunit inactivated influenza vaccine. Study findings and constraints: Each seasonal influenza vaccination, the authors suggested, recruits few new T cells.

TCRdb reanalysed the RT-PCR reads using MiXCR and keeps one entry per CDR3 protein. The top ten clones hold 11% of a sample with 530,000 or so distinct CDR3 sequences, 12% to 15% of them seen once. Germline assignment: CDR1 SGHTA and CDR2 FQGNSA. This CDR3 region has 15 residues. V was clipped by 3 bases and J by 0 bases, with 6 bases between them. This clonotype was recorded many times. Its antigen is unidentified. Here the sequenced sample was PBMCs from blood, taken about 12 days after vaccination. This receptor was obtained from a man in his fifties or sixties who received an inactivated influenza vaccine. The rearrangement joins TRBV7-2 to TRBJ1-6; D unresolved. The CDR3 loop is CASSFVGSYNSPLHF. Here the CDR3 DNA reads TGTGCCAGCAGCTTTGTGGGCTCCTATAATTCACCCCTCCACTTT. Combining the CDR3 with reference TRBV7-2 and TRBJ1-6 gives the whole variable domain GAGVSQSPSNKVTEKGKDVELRCDPISGHTALYWYRQSLGQGLEFLIYFQGNSAPDKSGLPSDRFSAERTGGSVSTLTIQRTQQEDSAVYLCASSFVGSYNSPLHFGNGTRLTVT.